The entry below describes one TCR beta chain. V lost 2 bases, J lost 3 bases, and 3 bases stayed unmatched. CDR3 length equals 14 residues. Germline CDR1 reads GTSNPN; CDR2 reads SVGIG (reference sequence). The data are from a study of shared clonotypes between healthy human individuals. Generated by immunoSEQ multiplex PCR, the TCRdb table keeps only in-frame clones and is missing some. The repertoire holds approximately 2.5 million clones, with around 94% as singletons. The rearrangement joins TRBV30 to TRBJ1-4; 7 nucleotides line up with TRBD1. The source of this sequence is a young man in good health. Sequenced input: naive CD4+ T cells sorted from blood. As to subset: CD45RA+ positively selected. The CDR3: CAWSRGTANEKLFF. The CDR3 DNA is TGTGCCTGGAGTCGGGGGACAGCTAATGAAAAACTGTTTTTT.